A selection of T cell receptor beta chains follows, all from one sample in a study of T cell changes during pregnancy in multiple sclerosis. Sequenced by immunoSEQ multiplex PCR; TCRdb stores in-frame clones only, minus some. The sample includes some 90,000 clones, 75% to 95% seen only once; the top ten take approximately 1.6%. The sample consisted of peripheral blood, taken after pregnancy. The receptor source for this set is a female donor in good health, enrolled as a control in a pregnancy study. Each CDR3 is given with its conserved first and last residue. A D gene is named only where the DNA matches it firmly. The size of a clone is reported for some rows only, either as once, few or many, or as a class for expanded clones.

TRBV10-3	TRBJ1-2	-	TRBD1	CAISGDRNYGYTF	TGTGCCATCAGTGGGGACAGGAACTATGGCTACACCTTC
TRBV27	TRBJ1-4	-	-	CASSGEGEKLFF	TGTGCCAGCAGCGGGGAAGGTGAAAAACTGTTTTTT
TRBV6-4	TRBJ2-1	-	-	CASSPGQRDYNEQFF	TGTGCCAGCAGCCCAGGACAGAGAGATTACAATGAGCAGTTCTTC
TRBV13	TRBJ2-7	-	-	CASSFKRAGRYEQYF	TGTGCCAGCAGCTTTAAACGGGCAGGGCGCTACGAGCAGTACTTC
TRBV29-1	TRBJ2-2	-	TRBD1	CSGNRGRGELFF	TGCAGCGGTAACAGGGGCCGCGGGGAGCTGTTTTTT
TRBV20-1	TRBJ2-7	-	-	CSADRGYEQYF	TGCAGTGCGGACAGAGGTTACGAGCAGTACTTC
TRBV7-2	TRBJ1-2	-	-	CASSLGEGLPYGYTF	TGTGCCAGCAGCTTAGGGGAGGGCCTACCCTATGGCTACACCTTC
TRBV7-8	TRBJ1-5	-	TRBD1	CASSDAGQWVGQPQHF	TGTGCCAGCAGCGACGCGGGACAGTGGGTCGGTCAGCCCCAGCATTTT
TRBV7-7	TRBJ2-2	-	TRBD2	CASSLGPAGGIGTGELFF	TGTGCTAGCAGCTTAGGACCAGCGGGGGGGATAGGGACCGGGGAGCTGTTTTTT
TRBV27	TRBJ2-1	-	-	CASSFAGSNNEQFF	TGTGCCAGCAGTTTTGCCGGGTCAAACAATGAGCAGTTCTTC
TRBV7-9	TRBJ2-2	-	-	CASSSSNTGELFF	TGTGCCAGCAGCTCATCAAACACCGGGGAGCTGTTTTTT
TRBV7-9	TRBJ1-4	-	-	CASSPQGPPEKLFF	TGTGCCAGCAGCCCGCAGGGGCCACCTGAAAAACTGTTTTTT
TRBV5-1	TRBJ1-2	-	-	CASSLGGYGYTF	TGCGCCAGCAGCTTGGGAGGGTATGGCTACACCTTC
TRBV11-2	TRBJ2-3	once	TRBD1	CASSVDRGPTDTQYF	TGTGCCAGCAGCGTTGACAGGGGGCCGACAGATACGCAGTATTTT
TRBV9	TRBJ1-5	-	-	CASGEGREPQHF	TGTGCCAGCGGTGAGGGCCGGGAGCCCCAGCATTTT
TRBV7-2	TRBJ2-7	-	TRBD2	CATSWGAGGIPYEQYF	TGTGCCACCTCGTGGGGCGCGGGGGGTATTCCCTACGAGCAGTACTTC
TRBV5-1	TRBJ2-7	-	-	CASSLAATPPGEQYF	TGCGCCAGCAGCTTGGCTGCGACACCCCCTGGCGAGCAGTACTTC
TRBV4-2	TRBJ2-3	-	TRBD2	CASSQPVGLAGGQTDTQYF	TGTGCCAGCAGCCAGCCGGTTGGACTAGCGGGGGGGCAAACAGATACGCAGTATTTT
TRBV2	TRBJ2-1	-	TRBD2	CAGGAGLAFSNEQFF	TGTGCCGGAGGAGCGGGACTAGCGTTTTCCAATGAGCAGTTCTTC
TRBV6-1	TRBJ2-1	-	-	CASSRLDSEQFF	TGTGCCAGCAGTCGCCTAGACAGTGAGCAGTTCTTC
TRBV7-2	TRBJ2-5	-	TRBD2	CASSLWAGGQTQYF	TGTGCCAGCAGCTTATGGGCGGGGGGCCAGACCCAGTACTTC
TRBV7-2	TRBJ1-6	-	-	CASTFGQTYNSPLHF	TGTGCCAGCACCTTCGGACAGACGTATAATTCACCCCTCCACTTT
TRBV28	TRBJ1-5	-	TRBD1	CASTLRDRGRAQPQHF	TGTGCCAGCACCCTCCGGGACAGGGGGCGGGCTCAGCCCCAGCATTTT
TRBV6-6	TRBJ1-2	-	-	CASCGTSANYGYTF	TGTGCCAGTTGCGGGACGTCAGCTAACTATGGCTACACCTTC
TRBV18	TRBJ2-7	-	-	CASSPAWPYEQYF	TGTGCCAGCTCACCAGCCTGGCCCTACGAGCAGTACTTC
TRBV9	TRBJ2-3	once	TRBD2	CASSAGLASTDTQYF	TGTGCCAGCAGCGCGGGACTAGCCAGCACAGATACGCAGTATTTT
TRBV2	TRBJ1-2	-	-	CASRLQARFGYTF	TGTGCCAGCAGGTTACAGGCTAGGTTTGGCTACACCTTC
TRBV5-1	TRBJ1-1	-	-	CASSPSGGWTTEAFF	TGCGCCAGCTCCCCATCGGGGGGGTGGACTACTGAAGCTTTCTTT
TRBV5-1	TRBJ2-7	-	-	CASSSDRDNLLEQYF	TGCGCCAGCAGCTCAGACCGGGACAACCTCCTCGAGCAGTACTTC
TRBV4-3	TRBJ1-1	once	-	CASSQDSSGTEAFF	TGCGCCAGCAGCCAAGATTCTTCGGGCACTGAAGCTTTCTTT
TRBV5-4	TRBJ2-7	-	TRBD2	CASSNRGAYEQYF	TGTGCCAGCAGTAACCGGGGGGCCTACGAGCAGTACTTC
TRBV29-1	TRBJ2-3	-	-	CSFTDGGDTQYF	TGCAGCTTCACGGACGGAGGAGATACGCAGTATTTT
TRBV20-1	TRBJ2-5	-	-	CSARRGETQYF	TGCAGTGCCAGAAGGGGGGAGACCCAGTACTTC
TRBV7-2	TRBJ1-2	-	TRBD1	CASSLDTGGYRNYGYTF	TGTGCCAGCAGCTTAGATACAGGGGGCTATAGAAACTATGGCTACACCTTC
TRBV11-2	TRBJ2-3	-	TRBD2	CASSLVAGGVTDTQYF	TGTGCCAGCAGCTTAGTAGCGGGGGGCGTCACAGATACGCAGTATTTT
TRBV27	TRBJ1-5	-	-	CASSLSGRSRQPQHF	TGTGCCAGCAGTTTATCGGGGAGGTCACGACAGCCCCAGCATTTT
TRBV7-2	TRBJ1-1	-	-	CASSPHRTANTEAFF	TGTGCCAGCAGCCCGCACCGGACAGCGAACACTGAAGCTTTCTTT
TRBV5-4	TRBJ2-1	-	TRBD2	CASSPLTSEQFF	TGTGCCAGCAGCCCGTTGACTAGCGAGCAGTTCTTC
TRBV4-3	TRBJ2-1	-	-	CASSQGAHRNSYNEQFF	TGCGCCAGCAGCCAAGGGGCCCATCGGAACTCCTACAATGAGCAGTTCTTC
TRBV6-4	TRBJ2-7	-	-	CASSPGEGFYEQYF	TGTGCCAGCAGCCCAGGGGAGGGGTTCTACGAGCAGTACTTC
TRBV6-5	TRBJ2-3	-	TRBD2	CASSPGLEVDTQYF	TGTGCCAGCAGTCCGGGACTAGAAGTAGATACGCAGTATTTT
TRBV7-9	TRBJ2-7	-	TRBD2	CASSLEGTRGDEQYF	TGTGCCAGCAGCTTAGAGGGGACTAGGGGCGACGAGCAGTACTTC
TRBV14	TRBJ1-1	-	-	CASRRRVGDTEAFF	TGTGCCAGCAGGAGGCGCGTCGGTGACACTGAAGCTTTCTTT
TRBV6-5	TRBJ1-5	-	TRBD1	CASRGDSNSNQPQHF	TGTGCCAGCAGAGGGGACAGCAATAGCAATCAGCCCCAGCATTTT
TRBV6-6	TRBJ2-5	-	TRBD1	CASRKQGAGETQYF	TGTGCCAGCAGAAAACAGGGGGCTGGGGAGACCCAGTACTTC
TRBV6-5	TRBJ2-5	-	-	CASTTFPGETQYF	TGTGCCAGCACCACTTTTCCCGGGGAGACCCAGTACTTC
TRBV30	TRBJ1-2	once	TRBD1	CAWTFKGARGYTF	TGTGCCTGGACCTTCAAGGGGGCGCGAGGCTACACCTTC
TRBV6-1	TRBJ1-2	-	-	CASSEYGSVYGYTF	TGTGCCAGCAGTGAATATGGCAGCGTGTATGGCTACACCTTC
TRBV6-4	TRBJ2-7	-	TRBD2	CASSDSGTSGDEQYF	TGTGCCAGCAGTGACTCTGGGACTAGCGGGGACGAGCAGTACTTC
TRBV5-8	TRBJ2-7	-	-	CASSPFSYEQYF	TGTGCCAGCAGCCCGTTCTCCTACGAGCAGTACTTC
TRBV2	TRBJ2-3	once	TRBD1	CASTKRSINTGGKTDTQYF	TGTGCCAGCACCAAAAGATCGATAAATACAGGGGGCAAAACAGATACGCAGTATTTT
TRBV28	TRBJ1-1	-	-	CASTRGTEAFF	TGTGCCAGCACTCGGGGCACTGAAGCTTTCTTT
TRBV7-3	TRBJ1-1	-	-	CASSLTRGDPEAFF	TGTGCCAGCAGCTTAACTCGGGGGGACCCTGAAGCTTTCTTT
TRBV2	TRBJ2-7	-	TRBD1	CASSTGTGSIGEQYF	TGTGCCAGCAGCACCGGGACAGGGTCTATCGGCGAGCAGTACTTC
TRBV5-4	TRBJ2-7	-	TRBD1	CASRPWTGNHEQYF	TGTGCCAGCCGACCGTGGACAGGGAACCACGAGCAGTACTTC